These 27 T cell receptor beta chains came from one sample sequenced in a study of blood T cell repertoires in COVID-19 (dated by TCRdb to the early 2020s). The library was produced with the immunoSEQ multiplex PCR assay. Sourced from immuneACCESS, this table was stored by TCRdb with only in-frame sequences that have V and J called. A share of the clones is absent; for the studies checked, an unresolved V gene accounts for under half, and the remainder has no known explanation. Here the sample has around 130,000 clones; around nine tenths occur a single time. About 2.5% of the sample is taken by the ten largest. The sequenced sample consisted of PBMCs or T cells enriched from blood (not recorded which). The receptors originated from a woman aged 50 to 60 who had recovered from COVID-19.

The chain carries TRBV5-1 and TRBJ1-1; possibly TRBD1 for D (5 bases). The ends were cut back, 2 bases at V and 1 base at J, with 9 bases in the middle. Per the germline V gene, CDR1 is SGHRS and CDR2 is YFSETQ. This CDR3 spans 14 amino acids. CDR3 DNA sequence: TGCGCCAGCAGCTTCCAGGGCGAGAACACTGAAGCTTTCTTT. Protein sequence: CASSFQGENTEAFF. Full variable domain (rest looked up from reference TRBV5-1 and TRBJ1-1): KAGVTQTPRYLIKTRGQQVTLSCSPISGHRSVSWYQQTPGQGLQFLFEYFSETQRNKGNFPGRFSGRQFSNSRSEMNVSTLELGDSALYLCASSFQGENTEAFFGQGTRLTVV.

In its sample, this clone was seen once. The chain has TRBV27 and TRBJ2-4; 12 nucleotides match TRBD2. Germline CDR1 is MNHEY and CDR2 is SMNVEV (reference sequence). With 5 bases clipped from V and 1 base from J, the junction kept 6 bases outside the gene matches. The CDR3 has 17 amino acids. The CDR3 protein is CASSPLAGGLAKNIQYF. CDR3 DNA sequence: TGTGCCAGCAGTCCCCTAGCGGGGGGGCTGGCCAAAAACATTCAGTACTTC.

The J gene is TRBJ2-2, the V gene TRBV9; 8 nucleotides agree with TRBD2. Per germline, CDR1 SGDLS and CDR2 YYNGEE. CDR3 length equals 15 residues. J was trimmed by 7 bases and V by 4 bases; bases with no gene match: 9. The chain's CDR3 is CASSSTGGPNGELFF. The CDR3 DNA is TGTGCCAGCAGCTCCACGGGGGGGCCTAACGGGGAGCTGTTTTTT. Supplemented by reference TRBV9 and TRBJ2-2, the full variable domain reads DSGVTQTPKHLITATGQRVTLRCSPRSGDLSVYWYQQSLDQGLQFLIQYYNGEERAKGNILERFSAQQFPDLHSELNLSSLELGDSALYFCASSSTGGPNGELFFGEGSRLTVL.

The table lists this clone with a count of one. The rearrangement links TRBV5-1 to TRBJ1-2; 10 nucleotides match TRBD1. This CDR3 comprises 14 residues. Germline lookup yields CDR1 SGHRS and CDR2 YFSETQ. V lost 5 bases, J lost 4 bases, and 5 bases stayed unmatched. The CDR3 DNA is TGCGCCAGCAGGGGACAGGGGAGAATCTATGGCTACACCTTC. Encoded protein: CASRGQGRIYGYTF.

This clone was detected a few times. The genes are TRBV19 and TRBJ1-2, with 9 bases matching TRBD1. Germline V gene sequence: CDR1 LNHDA, CDR2 SQIVND (reference sequence). The CDR3 is 15 residues long. V lost 5 bases and J lost 8; bases outside the gene matches: 12. Here the CDR3 reads CASSLLGTGSQGYTF. CDR3 bases: TGTGCCAGTAGTCTGCTCGGGACAGGGTCTCAGGGCTACACCTTC. Supplemented by reference TRBV19 and TRBJ1-2, the full variable domain reads DGGITQSPKYLFRKEGQNVTLSCEQNLNHDAMYWYRQDPGQGLRLIYYSQIVNDFQKGDIAEGYSVSREKKESFPLTVTSAQKNPTAFYLCASSLLGTGSQGYTFGSGTRLTVV.

The V call is TRBV12-3 or TRBV12-4, the J call TRBJ1-2, with D hard to call. The CDR3 loop spans 13 amino acids. Trimming shortened V by 6 bases and J by 0 bases, and 8 bases separated the two germline ends. CDR3: CASSHASNYGYTF. The CDR3 DNA reads as TGTGCCAGCAGCCATGCGTCTAACTATGGCTACACCTTC.

The rearrangement uses TRBV3-1 (or the pseudogene TRBV3-2) and TRBJ2-2; tentative D call: TRBD1 (6 bases). Trimming removed 1 base from V and 5 bases from J, with 8 bases in between. The CDR3 totals 14 residues. Germline-derived CDR1 and CDR2 are LGHDT and YNNKEL (reference sequence). This chain's CDR3 is CASSQGGRTGELFF. The CDR3, as DNA: TGTGCCAGCAGCCAAGGGGGGCGAACCGGGGAGCTGTTTTTT.

The chain joins TRBV15 to TRBJ1-4; D might be TRBD1 (5 bases). CDR3 size: 15 residues. V dropped 0 bases and J dropped 4 bases, with 9 bases sitting between them. CDR1 LNHNV and CDR2 YYDKDF come from the germline V gene (reference sequence). The chain's CDR3 is CATSRDTRVNEKLFF. CDR3 nucleotide sequence: TGTGCCACCAGCAGAGATACCAGGGTTAATGAAAAACTGTTTTTT.

This clone was recorded a few times. The genes are TRBV5-4 and TRBJ1-1; D possibly corresponds to TRBD1 (5 bases). Germline-derived CDR1 and CDR2 are SGHNT and YYREEE (reference sequence). V shed 0 bases and J shed 14 bases, with 14 bases lying between them. This CDR3 region has 12 residues. CDR3 in DNA: TGTGCCAGCAGCTTGGTGCGGGACGAGACCTTCTTT. Protein: CASSLVRDETFF.

The rearrangement uses TRBV27 and TRBJ2-7; 7 bases agree with TRBD2. Germline V CDR1 and CDR2: MNHEY, SMNVEV (reference sequence). Trimming at V came to 6 bases and at J to 3 bases, leaving 11 bases not matched to a gene. The CDR3 consists of 15 residues. The CDR3 DNA reads as TGTGCCAGCAGCGACGGACTAGATCCGAACTACGAGCAGTACTTC. Translated: CASSDGLDPNYEQYF.

This chain joins TRBV29-1 and TRBJ2-1, with D possibly being TRBD1 (5 bases). The CDR3 sequence is 15 residues long. The ends were cut back, 0 bases at V and 0 bases at J, with 9 bases in the middle. CDR1 is SQVTM and CDR2 is ANQGSEA in the germline V gene. This CDR3 is CSVEETGNSYNEQFF. The CDR3 region has the DNA TGCAGCGTTGAAGAAACAGGAAACTCCTACAATGAGCAGTTCTTC.

Note on this clone: This CDR3 is missing its conserved last phenylalanine or tryptophan, likely due to a read error. No DNA is shown, since the ends of the CDR3 on it are uncertain; the CDR3 is the one TCRdb lists. This sequence joins TRBV18 and TRBJ2-7; the table's D call TRBD1 went unverified against the DNA. The CDR3 has 11 amino acids, counting both end residues. CDR1 and CDR2 (germline): KGHSH, LQKENI. CDR3 sequence reads: CASSRGQEQCL.

The chain is built from TRBV7-2 and TRBJ2-2; 7 nucleotides agree with TRBD1. Trimming removed 5 bases from V and 0 bases from J; junction bases left unmatched: 6. CDR1 is SGHTA and CDR2 is FQGNSA in the germline V gene. The CDR3 is 16 residues long. The CDR3 sequence: CASSQTGTANTGELFF. CDR3 bases: TGTGCCAGCAGCCAGACAGGGACGGCGAACACCGGGGAGCTGTTTTTT.

This chain uses TRBV5-4 with TRBJ2-7, with TRBD2 matching 11 bases. CDR1 and CDR2 (germline): SGHNT, YYREEE (reference sequence). The CDR3 length is 15 residues. The J segment lost 3 bases and the V segment lost 4 bases, leaving 6 bases of the junction unmatched. The CDR3 loop is CASSKGLAEHYEQYF. The CDR3 bases are TGTGCCAGCAGCAAGGGACTAGCGGAGCACTACGAGCAGTACTTC.

V is TRBV27 and J is TRBJ2-7; the D is unclear. V lost 4 bases and J 0 bases, leaving 10 bases between the germline ends. CDR3 size: 14 residues. Germline-derived CDR1 and CDR2 are MNHEY and SMNVEV (reference sequence). CDR3 sequence (DNA): TGTGCCAGCAGTTCTATCGATACCTCCTACGAGCAGTACTTC. Protein: CASSSIDTSYEQYF.

The rearrangement links TRBV9 to TRBJ2-1; the match to TRBD2 covers 7 bases. With V trimmed by 4 bases and J by 6 bases, 13 bases remained unmatched. This CDR3 is built from 16 residues. Germline CDR1 reads SGDLS; CDR2 reads YYNGEE. The CDR3 is CASSPTGGGGFNEQFF. The CDR3 DNA reads as TGTGCCAGCAGCCCTACAGGAGGCGGGGGATTCAATGAGCAGTTCTTC.

This chain uses TRBV6-1 with TRBJ1-5; TRBD1 is a possible D gene (6 bases). The CDR3 has 15 amino acids. Germline CDR1 reads MNHNS; CDR2 reads SASEGT. V lost 7 bases and J 3 bases, leaving 16 bases between the germline ends. CDR3 DNA: TGTGCCAGCACTTCTTTGGACAGTTTCAATCAGCCCCAGCATTTT. Residues: CASTSLDSFNQPQHF.

This chain joins TRBV18 and TRBJ2-3; perhaps TRBD2 as D (5 bases). Germline V CDR1 and CDR2: KGHSH, LQKENI. The V and J ends lost 6 bases and 4 bases respectively, with 11 bases between them. The CDR3 runs 13 residues. In DNA, the CDR3 is TGTGCCAGCTCCCCCTTCGGGGCAGATACGCAGTATTTT. This codes for CASSPFGADTQYF.

The gene calls are TRBV3-1 (or the pseudogene TRBV3-2) and TRBJ1-5; TRBD1 is a possible D gene (6 bases). Germline assignment: CDR1 LGHDT and CDR2 YNNKEL (reference sequence). Trimming took 1 base from V and 2 from J, leaving 18 bases between them. The CDR3 is 18 amino acids. CDR3 in DNA: TGTGCCAGCAGCCAAGCCTCACGCGGCCCAGGGGGCAATCAGCCCCAGCATTTT. It encodes CASSQASRGPGGNQPQHF.

V is TRBV12-5 and J is TRBJ1-2; D may be TRBD1 (5 bases). CDR3 length equals 13 residues. Trimming stripped 6 bases from V and 1 base from J, with 9 bases between. Germline V CDR1 and CDR2: LGHNT, FRNRAP. CDR3 protein: CASGRQLNYGYTF. The CDR3 bases are TGTGCTAGTGGCAGACAGCTTAACTATGGCTACACCTTC. The variable domain in full, with the rest retrieved from reference TRBV12-5 and TRBJ1-2, is DARVTQTPRHKVTEMGQEVTMRCQPILGHNTVFWYRQTMMQGLELLAYFRNRAPLDDSGMPKDRFSAEMPDATLATLKIQPSEPRDSAVYFCASGRQLNYGYTFGSGTRLTVV.

This clone was picked up one time. The genes are TRBV27 and TRBJ2-7; D remains unclear. The CDR3 has 11 amino acids. The V gene lost 6 bases and the J gene lost 5 bases, with 8 bases spanning the gap. CDR1 MNHEY and CDR2 SMNVEV come from the germline V gene (reference sequence). The CDR3 sequence is CASRGFNEQYF. The CDR3 coding sequence is TGTGCCAGCAGGGGCTTCAACGAGCAGTACTTC.

The chain combines TRBV6-5 with TRBJ1-5; tentatively, D is TRBD1 (5 bases). The CDR3 is 13 residues long. The ends were cut back, 4 bases at V and 9 bases at J, with 13 bases in the middle. Germline CDR1 is MNHEY and CDR2 is SVGAGI. CDR3 sequence: CASSSPWGGPQHF. The DNA of the CDR3 is TGTGCCAGCAGTTCACCGTGGGGCGGGCCCCAGCATTTT.

The chain has TRBV7-9 and TRBJ1-5, with no clear D. Trimming removed 5 bases from V and 3 bases from J, with 14 bases in between. The V gene's germline CDR1 is SEHNR and CDR2 FQNEAQ (reference sequence). The CDR3 covers 15 residues. The CDR3 region has the DNA TGTGCCAGCAGCCTATCATTTGATAACAATCAGCCCCAGCATTTT. Protein product: CASSLSFDNNQPQHF.

V usage is TRBV5-1 and J usage is TRBJ1-1, with TRBD1 matching over 7 bases. After removal of 0 bases from V and 6 bases from J, the junction contained 5 bases not matched to a gene. CDR1 SGHRS and CDR2 YFSETQ come from the germline V gene. CDR3 length: 14 amino acids. The CDR3 nucleotides are TGCGCCAGCAGCTTGGCCGGGACAGCCCCTGAAGCTTTCTTT. It yields the protein CASSLAGTAPEAFF.

The chain links TRBV3-1 (or the pseudogene TRBV3-2) to TRBJ1-1; TRBD1 aligns across 10 bases. This CDR3 is 15 amino acids long. V lost 7 bases and J lost 6; bases outside the gene matches: 11. Germline lookup yields CDR1 LGHDT and CDR2 YNNKEL (reference sequence). The CDR3: CASTPGTGEVAEAFF. CDR3 bases: TGTGCCAGCACACCCGGGACAGGGGAGGTGGCTGAAGCTTTCTTT.

The chain links TRBV6-5 to TRBJ1-1; 8 nucleotides line up with TRBD1. With V trimmed by 5 bases and J by 8 bases, 7 bases remained unmatched. The CDR3 extends over 13 amino acids. Germline values: CDR1 MNHEY, CDR2 SVGAGI. CDR3 in DNA: TGTGCCAGCAGTATTACAGGGGGGGCGGAAGCTTTCTTT. Protein sequence: CASSITGGAEAFF.

The chain employs TRBV11-1 and TRBJ2-1, with 7 bases matching TRBD1. The CDR3 is 13 residues long. Germline loops: CDR1 SGHAT, CDR2 FQDESV (reference sequence). J lost 9 bases, V lost 0 bases, and 2 bases had no gene match. Here the CDR3 DNA reads TGTGCCAGCAGCTTAGCGACAGGGACTGAGCAGTTCTTC. Its protein is CASSLATGTEQFF.